Below, 20 T cell receptor beta chains from the same sample are listed, as sequenced in a study of beta chain features in type 1 diabetes. Study findings and constraints: A moderate, significant TCRB CDR3 shortening appeared in type 1 diabetes across four CD4+ subsets.

These receptors have no identified antigens. Isolated RNA was reverse transcribed in full, so expressed TCRB transcripts were sequenced. Libraries were prepared by immunoSEQ multiplex PCR; TCRdb keeps only in-frame clonotypes and omits some of them. This table has roughly 400,000 clones, around 9.6% appearing once. The material sequenced was central memory CD4+ T cells from blood. The receptors were sampled from a man aged 25 to 45 with type 1 diabetes.

This clone was counted between two and nine times. The gene calls are TRBV2 and TRBJ1-1; D is uncertain. This CDR3 region has 12 residues. The V gene's germline CDR1 is SNHLY and CDR2 FYNNEI. Trimming removed 3 bases from V and 5 bases from J, with 7 bases in between. CDR3 residues: CASSDRATEAFF. In DNA, the CDR3 is TGTGCCAGCAGTGATCGGGCGACTGAAGCTTTCTTT.

The chain uses TRBV5-1 and TRBJ2-2; the match to TRBD2 covers 9 bases. V lost 0 bases to trimming and J lost 0 bases; unmatched junction nucleotides: 9. This CDR3 comprises 19 residues. Germline V lookup: CDR1 SGHRS, CDR2 YFSETQ. The CDR3 reads CASSLAGSGSGPNTGELFF. DNA of the CDR3: TGCGCCAGCAGCTTGGCGGGTAGCGGGAGTGGTCCGAACACCGGGGAGCTGTTTTTT. The complete variable domain, with remaining parts taken from reference TRBV5-1 and TRBJ2-2, reads KAGVTQTPRYLIKTRGQQVTLSCSPISGHRSVSWYQQTPGQGLQFLFEYFSETQRNKGNFPGRFSGRQFSNSRSEMNVSTLELGDSALYLCASSLAGSGSGPNTGELFFGEGSRLTVL.

This chain joins TRBV28 and TRBJ2-2; D possibly uses TRBD1 or TRBD2 (6 bases each). Deletions cut 4 bases from V and 7 bases from J, with 13 bases between. This CDR3 contains 14 residues. Germline assignment: CDR1 MDHEN and CDR2 SYDVKM. This CDR3 is CASSSGGLVGELFF. In DNA form, the CDR3 reads TGTGCCAGCAGTTCTGGGGGGCTGGTCGGGGAGCTGTTTTTT.

In this sample, this clone turned up a few times. The chain employs TRBV6-1 and TRBJ2-7; 13 bases fit TRBD2. Germline CDR1 MNHNS, CDR2 SASEGT. The CDR3 loop spans 15 amino acids. V trimming: 4 bases; J trimming: 3 bases; junction bases outside the gene matches: 3. In DNA, the CDR3 is TGTGCCAGCAGTGCCGGGACTAGCGGGAACTACGAGCAGTACTTC. Amino acid sequence: CASSAGTSGNYEQYF.

A few counts support this clone. The rearrangement links TRBV5-1 to TRBJ1-6; D is unclear. The V gene's germline CDR1 is SGHRS and CDR2 YFSETQ. Trimming removed 7 bases at V and 3 bases at J, with 11 bases between. This CDR3 is built from 14 residues. The chain's CDR3 is CASALSYYNSPLHF. The CDR3 bases are TGCGCCAGCGCATTATCGTACTATAATTCACCCCTCCACTTT.

V and J are TRBV11-1 and TRBJ2-7; no clear D gene. The CDR3 totals 14 residues. V was clipped by 0 bases and J by 7 bases, with 13 bases between them. Per the germline V gene, CDR1 is SGHAT and CDR2 is FQDESV (reference sequence). The DNA of the CDR3 is TGTGCCAGCAGCTTAGCGCCCGGGTCTCGGGAGCAGTACTTC. Protein: CASSLAPGSREQYF.

This clone was recorded a few times. The gene calls are TRBV7-8 and TRBJ2-3; weak D call: TRBD2 (6 bases). V lost 5 bases to trimming and J lost 4 bases, with 19 bases between them. Germline loops: CDR1 SGHVS, CDR2 FQNEAQ. This CDR3 is 16 amino acids long. The DNA of the CDR3 is TGTGCCAGCAGCGGAGGGGCGGACCCTATCGCAGATACGCAGTATTTT. Translation gives CASSGGADPIADTQYF.

The sample holds many counts of this clone. V is TRBV23-1 and J is TRBJ2-2, with no clear D. TRBV23-1 qualifies as an ORF whose function is uncertain. The CDR3 length is 16 residues. Trimming took off 0 bases at V and 4 bases at J, with 12 bases between the two ends. The CDR3, as DNA: TGCGCCAGCAGTCAATCCGGACGGGTGCGCACCGGGGAGCTGTTTTTT. Protein: CASSQSGRVRTGELFF.

V gene TRBV11-3 combines with J gene TRBJ2-6; unclear D gene. V lost 2 bases to trimming and J lost 2 bases, with 4 bases between them. Germline V gene lookup returns CDR1 SGHNT and CDR2 YENEEA. This CDR3 has 14 residues. The CDR3 DNA sequence: TGTGCCAGCAGCTTAACAACTGGGGCCAACGTCCTGACTTTC. It is translated as CASSLTTGANVLTF.

This clone was counted between two and nine times. The chain uses TRBV4-1 and TRBJ2-2; 8 nucleotides line up with TRBD2. Germline V gives CDR1 MGHRA, CDR2 YSYEKL. The CDR3 is 14 amino acids. J gave up 6 bases and V 4 bases, and 4 bases lay outside the gene matches. In nucleotides, the CDR3 is TGCGCCAGCAGCCGCGGACTAGCAGCCGGGGAGCTGTTTTTT. Translating it yields CASSRGLAAGELFF.

This clone showed up just a few times. Other DNA variants within this sample encode the same CDR3. This chain uses TRBV2 with TRBJ1-1; a weak D match, TRBD1 (5 bases). The V gene's germline CDR1 is SNHLY and CDR2 FYNNEI. The CDR3 spans 13 residues. V lost 3 bases to trimming and J lost 1 base, with 6 bases between them. As DNA, the CDR3 is TGTGCCAGCAGTGATCAGGGGAACACTGAAGCTTTCTTT. Amino acids: CASSDQGNTEAFF.

This clone was seen once. The rearrangement links TRBV6-5 to TRBJ1-5; D gene ambiguous. The V end was cut by 3 bases, the J end by 9 bases, with 12 bases between. The CDR3 runs 13 residues. Looked up from germline, CDR1 is MNHEY and CDR2 is SVGAGI. The CDR3 nucleotides read TGTGCCAGCAGTTATACTCTAGGGCGGCCCCAGCATTTT. This translates into CASSYTLGRPQHF.

There are a few counts of this clone. The chain has TRBV28 and TRBJ1-5; 7 nucleotides match TRBD1. CDR3 length equals 14 residues. CDR1 and CDR2 from the germline V gene are MDHEN and SYDVKM. The trim removed 6 bases at V and 4 bases at J, leaving 6 bases unmatched. The CDR3 DNA reads TGTGCCAGCAGGCAACAGGGGCAGAATCAGCCCCAGCATTTT. Translation: CASRQQGQNQPQHF.

V gene TRBV19 combines with J gene TRBJ1-5, with 7 positions matching TRBD1. The V and J ends lost 3 bases and 1 base, in that order; junction bases with no gene match: 6. The CDR3 spans 16 residues. CDR1 is LNHDA and CDR2 is SQIVND in the germline V gene (reference sequence). The DNA for the CDR3 is TGTGCCAGTAGTATTACGGCGGGACAGAGCAATCAGCCCCAGCATTTT. Translated: CASSITAGQSNQPQHF. The full variable domain, in which reference TRBV19 and TRBJ1-5 provide the parts outside the CDR3, is DGGITQSPKYLFRKEGQNVTLSCEQNLNHDAMYWYRQDPGQGLRLIYYSQIVNDFQKGDIAEGYSVSREKKESFPLTVTSAQKNPTAFYLCASSITAGQSNQPQHFGDGTRLSIL.

This clone occurred a few times. The chain uses TRBV9 and TRBJ2-3; 14 bases align to TRBD2. Trimming cost V 3 bases and J 4 bases; bases outside gene matches: 4. CDR1 SGDLS and CDR2 YYNGEE come from the germline V gene. This CDR3 has 16 residues. CDR3 nucleotides: TGTGCCAGCAGCGCAGGACTAGCGGGAGGAGCAGATACGCAGTATTTT. Translated: CASSAGLAGGADTQYF.

This sequence joins TRBV27 and TRBJ1-5, with a possible D match to TRBD1 (5 bases). V was clipped by 6 bases and J by 0 bases, with 12 bases between them. The CDR3 sequence is 15 residues long. Germline CDR1 reads MNHEY; CDR2 reads SMNVEV (reference sequence). For the CDR3, the DNA is TGTGCCAGCAGGTTGGGGCCAGCTAGCAATCAGCCCCAGCATTTT. This translates into CASRLGPASNQPQHF.

This clone has a handful of counts. This chain joins TRBV7-8 and TRBJ2-5; either TRBD1 or TRBD2 may fit D (5 bases each). The V end lost 2 bases, the J end lost 1 base, and 17 bases lay between the germline ends. The CDR3 has 17 amino acids. Germline V gene data show CDR1 as SGHVS and CDR2 as FQNEAQ. The CDR3 DNA is TGTGCCAGCAGCTTAATCTTAGCGAGTGGGGGCCAAGAGACCCAGTACTTC. Translating gives CASSLILASGGQETQYF.

The J gene is TRBJ2-2, the V gene TRBV5-6; TRBD1 aligns across 8 bases. Germline CDR1 SGHDT, CDR2 YYEEEE. V gave up 3 bases and J gave up 2 bases; unmatched junction bases: 9. The CDR3 has 17 residues. The CDR3 protein is CASSSGTGGVNTGELFF. In DNA, the CDR3 is TGTGCCAGCAGCTCCGGGACAGGAGGGGTTAACACCGGGGAGCTGTTTTTT. Variable domain in full (rest from reference TRBV5-6 and TRBJ2-2): DAGVTQSPTHLIKTRGQQVTLRCSPKSGHDTVSWYQQALGQGPQFIFQYYEEEERQRGNFPDRFSGHQFPNYSSELNVNALLLGDSALYLCASSSGTGGVNTGELFFGEGSRLTVL.

This clone has ten or more counts. The genes are TRBV29-1 and TRBJ2-3; 8 positions match TRBD2. The CDR3 consists of 12 residues. V lost 6 bases and J lost 6; bases outside the gene matches: 5. Per the germline V gene, CDR1 is SQVTM and CDR2 is ANQGSEA. The CDR3 region has the DNA TGCAGCGTGGATCTAGCGGGCGATACGCAGTATTTT. Its translation is CSVDLAGDTQYF.

This clone was seen only a few times. Compared with germline, one end of the junction differs, possibly owing to a read error. V usage is TRBV30 and J usage is TRBJ1-3; D is possibly TRBD1 (5 bases). CDR3 length equals 11 residues. Germline assignment: CDR1 GTSNPN and CDR2 SVGIG (reference sequence). The CDR3 region has the DNA TGTGCCTGGAGTGGGGACTCCCTAACGAATTTT. Protein product: CAWSGDSLTNF.